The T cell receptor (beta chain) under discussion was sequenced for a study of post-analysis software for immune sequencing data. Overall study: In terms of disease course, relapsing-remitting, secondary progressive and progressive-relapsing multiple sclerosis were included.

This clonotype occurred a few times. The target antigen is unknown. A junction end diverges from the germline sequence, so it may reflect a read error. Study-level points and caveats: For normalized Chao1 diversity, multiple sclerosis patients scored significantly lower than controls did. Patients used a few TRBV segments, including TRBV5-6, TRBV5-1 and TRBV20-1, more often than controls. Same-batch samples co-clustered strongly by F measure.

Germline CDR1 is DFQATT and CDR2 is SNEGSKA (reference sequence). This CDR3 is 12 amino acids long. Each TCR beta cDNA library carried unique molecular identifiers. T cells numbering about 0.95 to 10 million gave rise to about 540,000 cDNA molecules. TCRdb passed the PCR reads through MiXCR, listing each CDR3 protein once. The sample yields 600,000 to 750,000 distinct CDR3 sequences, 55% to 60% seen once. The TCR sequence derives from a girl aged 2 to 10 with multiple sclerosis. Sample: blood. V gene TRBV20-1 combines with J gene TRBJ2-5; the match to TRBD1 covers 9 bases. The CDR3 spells CSAPTGGETQYF. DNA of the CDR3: TGTAGTGCGCCGACAGGGGGAGAGACCCAGTACTTC.